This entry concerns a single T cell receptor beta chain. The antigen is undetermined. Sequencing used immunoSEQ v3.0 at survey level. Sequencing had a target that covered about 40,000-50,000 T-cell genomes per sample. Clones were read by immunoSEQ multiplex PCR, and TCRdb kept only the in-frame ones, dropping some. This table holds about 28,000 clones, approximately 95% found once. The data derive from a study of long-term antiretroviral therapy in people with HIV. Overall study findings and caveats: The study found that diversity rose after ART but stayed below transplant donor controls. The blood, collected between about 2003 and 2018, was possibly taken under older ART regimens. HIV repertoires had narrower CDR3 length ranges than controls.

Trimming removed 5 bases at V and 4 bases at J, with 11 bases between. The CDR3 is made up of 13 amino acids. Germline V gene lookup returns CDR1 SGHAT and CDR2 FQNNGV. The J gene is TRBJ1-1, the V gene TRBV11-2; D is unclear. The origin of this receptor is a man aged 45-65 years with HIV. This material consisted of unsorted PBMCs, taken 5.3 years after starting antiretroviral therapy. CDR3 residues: CASSPMGPTEAFF. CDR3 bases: TGTGCCAGCAGCCCCATGGGCCCCACTGAAGCTTTCTTT. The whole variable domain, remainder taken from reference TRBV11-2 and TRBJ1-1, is EAGVAQSPRYKIIEKRQSVAFWCNPISGHATLYWYQQILGQGPKLLIQFQNNGVVDDSQLPKDRFSAERLKGVDSTLKIQPAKLEDSAVYLCASSPMGPTEAFFGQGTRLTVV.